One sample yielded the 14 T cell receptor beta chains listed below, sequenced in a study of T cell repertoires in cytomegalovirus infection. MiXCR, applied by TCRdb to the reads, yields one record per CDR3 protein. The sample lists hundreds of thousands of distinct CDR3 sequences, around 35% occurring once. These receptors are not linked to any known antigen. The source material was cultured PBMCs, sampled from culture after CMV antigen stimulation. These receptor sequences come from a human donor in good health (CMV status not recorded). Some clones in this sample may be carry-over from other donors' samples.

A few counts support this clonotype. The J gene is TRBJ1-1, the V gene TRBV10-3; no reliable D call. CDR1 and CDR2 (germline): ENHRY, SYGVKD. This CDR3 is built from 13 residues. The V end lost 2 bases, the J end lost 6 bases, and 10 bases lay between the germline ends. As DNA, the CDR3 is TGTGCCATCAGTGAGGCGGGTCTCCCTGAAGCTTTCTTT. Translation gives CAISEAGLPEAFF.

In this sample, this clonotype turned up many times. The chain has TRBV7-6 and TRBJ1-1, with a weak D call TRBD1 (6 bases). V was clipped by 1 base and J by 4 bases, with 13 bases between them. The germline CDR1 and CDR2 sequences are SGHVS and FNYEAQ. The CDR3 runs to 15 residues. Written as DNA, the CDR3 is TGTGCCAGCAGCTTAGGGGGGGCGCAGGGCACTGAAGCTTTCTTT. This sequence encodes CASSLGGAQGTEAFF.

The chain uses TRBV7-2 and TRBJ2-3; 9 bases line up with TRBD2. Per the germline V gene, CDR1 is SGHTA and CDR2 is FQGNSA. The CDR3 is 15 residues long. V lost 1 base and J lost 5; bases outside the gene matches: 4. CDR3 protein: CASSLDGGRGDTQYF. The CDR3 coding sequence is TGTGCCAGCAGCTTAGACGGCGGGAGGGGAGATACGCAGTATTTT.

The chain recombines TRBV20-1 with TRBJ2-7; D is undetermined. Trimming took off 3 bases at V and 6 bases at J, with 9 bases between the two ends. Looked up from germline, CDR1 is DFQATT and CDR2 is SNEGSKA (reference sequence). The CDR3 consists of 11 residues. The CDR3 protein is CSASTPREQYF. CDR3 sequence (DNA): TGCAGTGCTAGTACCCCCCGCGAGCAGTACTTC.

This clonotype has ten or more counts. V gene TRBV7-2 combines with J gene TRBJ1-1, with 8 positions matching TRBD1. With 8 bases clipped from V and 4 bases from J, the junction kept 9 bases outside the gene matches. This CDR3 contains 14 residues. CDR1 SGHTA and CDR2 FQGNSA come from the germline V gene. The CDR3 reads CASGGQGWSTEAFF. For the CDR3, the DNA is TGTGCCAGCGGTGGACAGGGTTGGTCCACTGAAGCTTTCTTT.

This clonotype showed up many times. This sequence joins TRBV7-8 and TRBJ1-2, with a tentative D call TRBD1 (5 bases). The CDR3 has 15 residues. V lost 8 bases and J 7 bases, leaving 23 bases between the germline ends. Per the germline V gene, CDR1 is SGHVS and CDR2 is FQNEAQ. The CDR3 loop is CASVMTETYFSGYTF. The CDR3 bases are TGTGCCAGCGTTATGACAGAAACCTACTTCTCTGGCTACACCTTC.

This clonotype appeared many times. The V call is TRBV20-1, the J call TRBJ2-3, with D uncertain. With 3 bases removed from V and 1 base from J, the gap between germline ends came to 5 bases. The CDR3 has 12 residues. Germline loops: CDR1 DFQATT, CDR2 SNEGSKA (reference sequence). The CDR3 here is CSASWGTDTQYF. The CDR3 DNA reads TGCAGTGCTAGCTGGGGCACAGATACGCAGTATTTT.

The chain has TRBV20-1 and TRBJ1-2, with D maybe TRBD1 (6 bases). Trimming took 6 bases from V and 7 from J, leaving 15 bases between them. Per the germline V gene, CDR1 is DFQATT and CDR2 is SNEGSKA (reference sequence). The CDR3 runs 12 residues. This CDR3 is CSAGGGAAGYTF. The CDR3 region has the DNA TGCAGTGCAGGCGGGGGGGCAGCTGGCTACACCTTC.

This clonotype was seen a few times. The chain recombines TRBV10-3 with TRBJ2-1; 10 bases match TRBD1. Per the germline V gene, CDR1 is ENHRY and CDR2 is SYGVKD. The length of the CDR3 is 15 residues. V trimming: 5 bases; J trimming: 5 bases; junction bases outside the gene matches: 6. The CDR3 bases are TGTGCCATCAGTAGCGGAGGGACAGGGGACAATGAGCAGTTCTTC. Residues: CAISSGGTGDNEQFF.

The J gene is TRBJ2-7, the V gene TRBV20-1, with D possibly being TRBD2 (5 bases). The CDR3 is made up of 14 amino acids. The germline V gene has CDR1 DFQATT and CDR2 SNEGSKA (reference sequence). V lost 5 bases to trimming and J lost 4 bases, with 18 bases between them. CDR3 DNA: TGCAGTGCTTATAACCCCCGCGGGTCGTACGAGCAGTACTTC. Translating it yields CSAYNPRGSYEQYF.

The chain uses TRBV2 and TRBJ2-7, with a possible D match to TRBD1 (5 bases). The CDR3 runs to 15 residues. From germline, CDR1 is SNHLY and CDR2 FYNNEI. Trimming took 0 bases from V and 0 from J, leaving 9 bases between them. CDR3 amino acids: CASSEAYRSSYEQYF. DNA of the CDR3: TGTGCCAGCAGTGAAGCGTACAGGAGCTCCTACGAGCAGTACTTC.

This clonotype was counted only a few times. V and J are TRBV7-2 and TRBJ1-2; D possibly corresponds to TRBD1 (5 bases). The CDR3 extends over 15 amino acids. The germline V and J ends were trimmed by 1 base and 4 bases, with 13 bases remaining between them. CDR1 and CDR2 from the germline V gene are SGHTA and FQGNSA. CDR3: CASSLVHLGGYGYTF. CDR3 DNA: TGTGCCAGCAGCTTAGTCCATTTGGGGGGCTATGGCTACACCTTC. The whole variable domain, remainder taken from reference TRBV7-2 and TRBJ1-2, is GAGVSQSPSNKVTEKGKDVELRCDPISGHTALYWYRQSLGQGLEFLIYFQGNSAPDKSGLPSDRFSAERTGGSVSTLTIQRTQQEDSAVYLCASSLVHLGGYGYTFGSGTRLTVV.

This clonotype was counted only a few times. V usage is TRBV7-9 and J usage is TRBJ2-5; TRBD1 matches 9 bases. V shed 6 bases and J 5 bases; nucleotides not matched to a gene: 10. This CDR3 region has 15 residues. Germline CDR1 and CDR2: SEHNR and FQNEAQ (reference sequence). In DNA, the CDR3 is TGTGCCAGCAGACGACCGGGACAGGGAGTTGAGACCCAGTACTTC. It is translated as CASRRPGQGVETQYF.

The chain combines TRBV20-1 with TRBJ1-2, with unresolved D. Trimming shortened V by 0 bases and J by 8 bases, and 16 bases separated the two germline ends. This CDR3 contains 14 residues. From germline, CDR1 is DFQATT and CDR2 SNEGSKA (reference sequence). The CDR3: CSARDGTQAGGYTF. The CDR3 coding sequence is TGCAGTGCTAGAGATGGTACGCAAGCAGGCGGCTACACCTTC.